The 7 T cell receptor beta chains reported below all come from one sample, sequenced in a study of T cell repertoires in cytomegalovirus infection. No antigen is known for these receptors. TCRdb reanalysed the reads using MiXCR and keeps one entry per CDR3 protein. The table shows about 700,000 distinct CDR3 sequences, with around 31% occurring only once. Material: cultured PBMCs, obtained from culture after CMV antigen stimulation. The source is a human donor in good health (CMV status not recorded). Some clones in this sample may be carry-over from other donors' samples.

The rearrangement uses TRBV10-3 and TRBJ2-5; TRBD1 agrees at 9 bases. After removal of 5 bases from V and 4 bases from J, the junction contained 8 bases not matched to a gene. Germline lookup yields CDR1 ENHRY and CDR2 SYGVKD. The length of the CDR3 is 15 residues. CDR3 in DNA: TGTGCCATCAGTCCGTCCGGGACAGGGCGAGAGACCCAGTACTTC. Its translation: CAISPSGTGRETQYF.

As regards this clonotype: The DNA is omitted, as the CDR3 cannot be located on it reliably, and the CDR3 follows TCRdb's listing. The V call is TRBV4-1, the J call TRBJ2-1; TRBD1, as called in the table, went unchecked against the DNA. The length of the CDR3 is 12 amino acids, counting both ends. Germline V lookup: CDR1 MGHRA, CDR2 YSYEKL. The CDR3 sequence: CASSQVVGTGIF.

This chain links TRBV6-2 or TRBV6-3 with TRBJ2-1, with D tentatively TRBD2 (5 bases). In germline, CDR1 is MNHEY, CDR2 SVGEGT. The V end was cut by 4 bases, the J end by 10 bases, with 8 bases between. The CDR3 loop spans 11 amino acids. The CDR3 sequence is CASSFPSEQFF. DNA of the CDR3: TGTGCCAGCAGTTTTCCTAGCGAGCAGTTCTTC.

V and J are TRBV2 and TRBJ2-7; 9 nucleotides align to TRBD2. Per germline, CDR1 SNHLY and CDR2 FYNNEI. Trimming at V came to 7 bases and at J to 2 bases, leaving 12 bases not matched to a gene. CDR3 length: 16 residues. DNA for the CDR3: TGTGCCAGCACCCTGGGAGCGGGAGGACCGACCTACGAGCAGTACTTC. Translation: CASTLGAGGPTYEQYF.

The sample holds a few counts of this clonotype. The gene calls are TRBV10-3 and TRBJ2-1; 13 nucleotides align to TRBD2. The germline gives CDR1 ENHRY, CDR2 SYGVKD. J gave up 5 bases and V 7 bases, and 5 bases lay outside the gene matches. The CDR3 spans 15 residues. The CDR3, as DNA: TGTGCCATCAACCAACTAGCGGGGGGGGACAATGAGCAGTTCTTC. Residues: CAINQLAGGDNEQFF.

DNA of the CDR3: TGTGCCAGCAGCTCGCAGATACAGTACAATGAGCAGTTCTTC. Protein: CASSSQIQYNEQFF. V is TRBV7-2 and J is TRBJ2-1; D remains ambiguous. V was shortened by 4 bases and J by 4 bases, with 11 bases between the two germline ends. Germline CDR1 and CDR2: SGHTA and FQGNSA. The CDR3 is 14 residues long.

This clonotype was seen ten or more times. The J gene is TRBJ1-2, the V gene TRBV7-2; 9 bases are a match to TRBD1. The CDR3 extends over 14 amino acids. Germline V gene data show CDR1 as SGHTA and CDR2 as FQGNSA. J gave up 7 bases and V 4 bases, and 7 bases lay outside the gene matches. The CDR3 coding sequence is TGTGCCAGCAGCTCCCGGACAGGGGCCGGTGGCTACACCTTC. It translates to CASSSRTGAGGYTF.